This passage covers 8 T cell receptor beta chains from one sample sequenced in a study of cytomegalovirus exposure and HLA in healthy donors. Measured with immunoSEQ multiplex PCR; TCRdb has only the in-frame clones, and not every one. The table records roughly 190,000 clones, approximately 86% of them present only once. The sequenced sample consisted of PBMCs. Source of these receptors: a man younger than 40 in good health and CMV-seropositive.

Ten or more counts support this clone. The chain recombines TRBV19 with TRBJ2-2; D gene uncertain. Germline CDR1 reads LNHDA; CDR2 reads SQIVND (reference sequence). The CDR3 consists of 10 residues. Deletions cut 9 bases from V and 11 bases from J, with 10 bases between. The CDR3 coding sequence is TGTGCCAGCTTGGGCGCTGAGCTGTTTTTT. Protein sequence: CASLGAELFF.

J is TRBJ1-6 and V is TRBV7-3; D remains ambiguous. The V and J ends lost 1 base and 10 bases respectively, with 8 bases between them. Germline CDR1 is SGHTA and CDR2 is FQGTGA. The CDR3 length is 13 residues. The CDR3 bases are TGTGCCAGCAGCTTAAGTGGGGTGTCACCCCTCCACTTT. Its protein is CASSLSGVSPLHF.

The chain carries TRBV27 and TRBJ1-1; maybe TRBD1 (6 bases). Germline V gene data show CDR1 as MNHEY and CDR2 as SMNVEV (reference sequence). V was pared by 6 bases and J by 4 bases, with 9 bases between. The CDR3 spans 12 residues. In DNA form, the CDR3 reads TGTGCCAGCAGGGAAGGGGGCACTGAAGCTTTCTTT. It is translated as CASREGGTEAFF.

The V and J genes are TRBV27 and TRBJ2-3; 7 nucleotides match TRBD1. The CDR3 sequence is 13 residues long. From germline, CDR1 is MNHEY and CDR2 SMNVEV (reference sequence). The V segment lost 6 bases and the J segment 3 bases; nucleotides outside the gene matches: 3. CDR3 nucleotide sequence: TGTGCCAGCAGCGAACAGGGGACAGATACGCAGTATTTT. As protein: CASSEQGTDTQYF.

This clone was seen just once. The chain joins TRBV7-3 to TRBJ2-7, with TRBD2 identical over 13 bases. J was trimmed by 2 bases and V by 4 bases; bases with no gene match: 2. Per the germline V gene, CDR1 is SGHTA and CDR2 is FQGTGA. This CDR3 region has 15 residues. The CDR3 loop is CASSSGLAGTYEQYF. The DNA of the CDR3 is TGTGCCAGCAGCTCGGGACTAGCGGGAACCTACGAGCAGTACTTC.

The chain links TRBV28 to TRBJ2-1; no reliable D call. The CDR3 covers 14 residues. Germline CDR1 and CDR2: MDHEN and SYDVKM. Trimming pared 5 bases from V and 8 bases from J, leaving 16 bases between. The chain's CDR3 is CASSGTDRVYEQFF. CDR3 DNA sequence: TGTGCCAGCAGTGGAACGGACCGGGTGTATGAGCAGTTCTTC.

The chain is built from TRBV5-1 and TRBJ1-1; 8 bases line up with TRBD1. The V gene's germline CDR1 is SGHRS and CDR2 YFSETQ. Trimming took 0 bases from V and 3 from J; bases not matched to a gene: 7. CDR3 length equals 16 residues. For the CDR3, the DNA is TGCGCCAGCAGCTTGGAATCAGGGGGCTTGGACACTGAAGCTTTCTTT. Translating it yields CASSLESGGLDTEAFF.

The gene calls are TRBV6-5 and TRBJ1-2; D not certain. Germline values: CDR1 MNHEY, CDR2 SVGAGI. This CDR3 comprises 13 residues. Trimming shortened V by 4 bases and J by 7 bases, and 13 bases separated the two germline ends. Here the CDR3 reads CASSSDVYGGYTF. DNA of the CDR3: TGTGCCAGCAGTTCCGATGTTTACGGTGGCTACACCTTC.